This entry lists 18 T cell receptor beta chains sequenced from one sample in a study of shared clonotypes between healthy human individuals. TCRdb keeps only in-frame clones here, not all; method: immunoSEQ multiplex PCR. The table has 400,000 or so clones, roughly 96% seen once. Sample: memory CD8+ T cells sorted from blood. The sample's subset: CD45RO+ cells pooled with CCR7-negative TemRA cells. Every receptor here comes from a man aged 30 to 45 in good health.

This chain links TRBV4-1 with TRBJ2-1; 7 nucleotides line up with TRBD2. V was pared by 3 bases and J by 1 base, with 9 bases of the junction left unmatched. Germline CDR1 is MGHRA and CDR2 is YSYEKL. The CDR3 totals 17 residues. As DNA, the CDR3 is TGCGCCAGCAGCCACCCAGCGGGAAGGGTGTCCTACAATGAGCAGTTCTTC. It codes for CASSHPAGRVSYNEQFF.

The V call is TRBV19, the J call TRBJ2-7; D remains unclear. Germline CDR1 and CDR2: LNHDA and SQIVND (reference sequence). V was pared by 3 bases and J by 3 bases, with 15 bases between. CDR3 length: 15 amino acids. CDR3 sequence (DNA): TGTGCCAGTAGTATCGGGTGGGAAAAAAGCTACGAGCAGTACTTC. Translated, it gives CASSIGWEKSYEQYF.

The V call is TRBV19, the J call TRBJ2-7; 10 bases line up with TRBD1. The germline gives CDR1 LNHDA, CDR2 SQIVND (reference sequence). CDR3 length: 16 amino acids. The junction had 11 bases not matched to a gene; V was cut back by 5 bases and J by 4 bases. For the CDR3, the DNA is TGTGCCAGTAGTCTGTCCGGGACAGGGGTTAGATACGAGCAGTACTTC. Residues: CASSLSGTGVRYEQYF.

This clone was observed a single time. The chain links TRBV6-1 to TRBJ1-2; possibly TRBD1 for D (5 bases). Trimming took 5 bases from V and 5 from J, leaving 12 bases between them. The germline V gene has CDR1 MNHNS and CDR2 SASEGT. The CDR3 consists of 13 residues. The chain's CDR3 is CASSQQEFYGYTF. As DNA, the CDR3 is TGTGCCAGCAGTCAACAGGAATTTTATGGCTACACCTTC.

This clone was seen only once. The identical CDR3 is also encoded by other nucleotide sequences in the sample. The CDR3 protein is CASGFGGNTEAFF. The CDR3 region has the DNA TGTGCTAGTGGTTTTGGGGGGAACACTGAAGCTTTCTTT. This chain links TRBV12-5 with TRBJ1-1; tentative D call: TRBD1 (5 bases). The length of the CDR3 is 13 residues. V gave up 3 bases and J gave up 1 base, with 6 bases separating them. Germline V CDR1 and CDR2: LGHNT, FRNRAP.

This clone was counted a single time. The CDR3 is CASSLDSAMNTEAFF. CDR3 in DNA: TGTGCCAGCAGCTTGGATTCGGCAATGAACACTGAAGCTTTCTTT. V usage is TRBV5-4 and J usage is TRBJ1-1; D is unclear. The CDR3 extends over 15 amino acids. Germline loops: CDR1 SGHNT, CDR2 YYREEE (reference sequence). Trimming took off 0 bases at V and 0 bases at J, with 9 bases between the two ends.

V and J are TRBV7-9 and TRBJ2-3, with a tentative D call TRBD2 (6 bases). Trimming stripped 5 bases from V and 5 bases from J, with 8 bases between. Germline V gives CDR1 SEHNR, CDR2 FQNEAQ (reference sequence). The CDR3 sequence is 12 residues long. CDR3 protein: CASSPGGDTQYF. The CDR3 DNA reads as TGTGCCAGCAGCCCCGGGGGAGATACGCAGTATTTT.

This chain uses TRBV4-2 with TRBJ2-3, with D unclear. Trimming removed 0 bases at V and 2 bases at J, with 9 bases between. Germline V gene sequence: CDR1 LGHNA, CDR2 YNFKEQ. This CDR3 is 15 amino acids long. The CDR3 here is CASSQDVLSTDTQYF. Here the CDR3 DNA reads TGTGCCAGCAGCCAAGATGTACTTTCCACAGATACGCAGTATTTT.

CDR3 DNA sequence: TGTGCCAGCAGCTTAACCGACCGCAACCGGGAGCTGTTTTTT. It yields the protein CASSLTDRNRELFF. V is TRBV7-3 and J is TRBJ2-2; the D is unclear. The CDR3 has 14 residues. The V gene lost 0 bases and the J gene lost 9 bases, with 11 bases spanning the gap. Germline values: CDR1 SGHTA, CDR2 FQGTGA.

The rearrangement uses TRBV13 and TRBJ2-4, with 8 bases aligning to TRBD1. Germline values: CDR1 PRHDT, CDR2 FYEKMQ (reference sequence). With V trimmed by 5 bases and J by 5 bases, 14 bases remained unmatched. This CDR3 spans 17 amino acids. The CDR3 nucleotides read TGTGCCAGCAGCGTCAGGAGGGACAGGTCCCTCGAAAACATTCAGTACTTC. Translation gives CASSVRRDRSLENIQYF.

V is TRBV6-1 and J is TRBJ1-5; a weak D match, TRBD1 (6 bases). The germline CDR1 and CDR2 sequences are MNHNS and SASEGT. The CDR3 consists of 14 residues. V lost 7 bases and J 3 bases, leaving 13 bases between the germline ends. The CDR3, as DNA: TGTGCCAGCAAGGAACAGGGTTTCAATCAGCCCCAGCATTTT. It codes for CASKEQGFNQPQHF.

The sample holds one count of this clone. The V and J genes are TRBV9 and TRBJ2-1; TRBD1 might be the D (6 bases). The CDR3 is 15 amino acids. Trimming took off 0 bases at V and 2 bases at J, with 9 bases between the two ends. The germline CDR1 and CDR2 sequences are SGDLS and YYNGEE. This CDR3 reads CASSVVGDTYNEQFF. Written as DNA, the CDR3 is TGTGCCAGCAGCGTAGTCGGGGACACCTACAATGAGCAGTTCTTC.

V gene TRBV27 combines with J gene TRBJ2-7; D call uncertain. The CDR3 runs 11 residues. Between the trimmed V and J ends, which lost 8 bases and 4 bases, there was a span of 9 bases. Germline-derived CDR1 and CDR2 are MNHEY and SMNVEV (reference sequence). The CDR3 loop reads CASVPFYEQYF. DNA for the CDR3: TGTGCCAGCGTTCCGTTTTACGAGCAGTACTTC.

This rearrangement joins TRBV11-2 to TRBJ2-5; 13 bases map to TRBD2. There are 19 residues in the CDR3. V lost 4 bases to trimming and J lost 1 base; unmatched junction nucleotides: 12. CDR1 SGHAT and CDR2 FQNNGV come from the germline V gene. CDR3 residues: CASSSRGLAGMGLQETQYF. The CDR3 DNA reads TGTGCCAGCAGCTCCCGGGGACTAGCGGGGATGGGCCTCCAAGAGACCCAGTACTTC.

The chain employs TRBV10-3 and TRBJ2-3; 7 bases align to TRBD2. Germline loops: CDR1 ENHRY, CDR2 SYGVKD. The CDR3 length is 16 residues. The V gene end was trimmed by 5 bases and the J gene end by 5 bases; junction bases not matched to a gene: 13. CDR3 amino acids: CAISPSTREIGDTQYF. The CDR3 DNA reads TGTGCCATCAGTCCCTCGACGCGGGAGATCGGAGATACGCAGTATTTT.

The chain employs TRBV14 and TRBJ2-5; D gene ambiguous. This CDR3 has 12 amino acids. Germline lookup yields CDR1 SGHDN and CDR2 FVKESK. The ends were cut back, 2 bases at V and 0 bases at J, with 1 base in the middle. CDR3 amino acids: CASSQNQETQYF. The CDR3, as DNA: TGTGCCAGCAGCCAAAACCAAGAGACCCAGTACTTC.

The gene calls are TRBV7-8 and TRBJ2-2, with 8 bases lining up with TRBD2. V dropped 5 bases and J dropped 2; count of bases not matched to a gene: 10. The CDR3 runs 17 residues. Germline CDR1 is SGHVS and CDR2 is FQNEAQ. The CDR3 coding sequence is TGTGCCAGCAGCCCAAGGAGACTAGCGCTCAACACCGGGGAGCTGTTTTTT. Translation gives CASSPRRLALNTGELFF.

The rearrangement links TRBV6-5 to TRBJ2-7; D is undetermined. CDR1 MNHEY and CDR2 SVGAGI come from the germline V gene. V was trimmed by 0 bases and J by 6 bases, leaving 9 bases between them. The CDR3 spans 13 residues. The CDR3 sequence: CASSYSKGIEQYF. CDR3 DNA sequence: TGTGCCAGCAGTTACTCGAAAGGGATCGAGCAGTACTTC.